This TCR beta chain was documented in a study of T cell repertoires in cytomegalovirus infection (dated by TCRdb to about 2019). About the full investigation: Alongside well-studied HLA-B-restricted epitopes, the peptide stimulations were aimed at recently identified HLA-C-restricted CMV epitopes, whose presentation resists viral immunomodulation. Donor HLA type was relevant to the analysis, as public TCR beta signatures indicated carriage of CMV infection together with the matching HLA type. Results the study describes overall, beyond this receptor: Cumulative frequency of public TCR beta family members discriminated carriers of CMV infection plus the relevant HLA type in this cohort and an independent 352-donor cohort. The ex vivo response was dominated by HLA-C-restricted CMV-specific TCR beta clonotypes, which also provided the single most frequent clonotype in two of eight donors.

This sample's treatment or condition label indicates: in vitro stimulation with specific CMV peptide epitopes to enrich CMV-specific T cells. In the case of this clonotype: Its antigen is not yet known. No clone much larger than this one lies a single base away; base qualities are absent.

Sequencing relied on an Illumina HiSeq 1500. TCRdb reprocessed the public reads (quality trimming at Q25 with fastp, clone calling with MiXCR) and kept in-frame beta chains. When rows share a CDR3 protein, they turn into one entry using the most common DNA and genes. The sample profile shows 28,000 or so distinct CDR3 sequences; over 15% of them were found once. The ten largest account for approximately 81% of the sample. Relative to germline, V is 3 bases shorter and J is 2 bases shorter, with 17 bases between their ends. Based on the germline V gene, the CDR1 and CDR2 sequences are LGHNT and FRNRAP. The CDR3 contains 17 residues, cysteine and phenylalanine counted. Only the CDR3 DNA is retained, 51 bases long and in frame from the first base.

The source was CD8+ T cells from cultured PBMCs, collected from culture after CMV antigen stimulation. The receptor was isolated from a human donor in good health (CMV status not recorded). Some clones in this sample may be carry-over from other donors' samples. Rearrangement joined TRBV12-5 to TRBJ2-1; the D gene is possibly TRBD2, with 6 bases matching. The DNA sequence follows: TGTGCTAGTGGTTTTCCCTCCGGGACTGGCGCCTACAATGAGCAGTTCTTC. It codes for CASGFPSGTGAYNEQFF. Outside the CDR3, residues come from the reference TRBV12-5 and TRBJ2-1 proteins, so the full variable domain is: DARVTQTPRHKVTEMGQEVTMRCQPILGHNTVFWYRQTMMQGLELLAYFRNRAPLDDSGMPKDRFSAEMPDATLATLKIQPSEPRDSAVYFCASGFPSGTGAYNEQFFGPGTRLTVL.